The source of this TCR beta chain is a study of cytomegalovirus exposure and HLA in healthy donors (dated by TCRdb to the late 2010s). Context from the whole study: An earlier analysis of roughly 500 of the donors reported approximately 260 Gb of sequence data and 95 million to 140 million unique TCR beta sequences obtained from roughly 170 million T cells. A separate validation cohort of approximately 120 different subjects was used in addition to the approximately 700-subject first cohort. Rather than using new phenotypic data, the later analysis identified candidate immune exposures from TCR beta sequences and from how often those sequences occurred across donors. Among the roughly 400 genotyped donors, 81% belonged to the genetic ancestry cluster associated with self-reported Caucasian donors. To study patterns of TCR occurrence, a later analysis re-analyzed previously published TCR beta repertoires from around 660 donors and added high-resolution HLA genotyping. Five DR-DQ haplotypes were treated as single units for association and clustering because of strong linkage in the cohort. An earlier analysis of around 580 of the donors used high-throughput TCR beta sequencing to judge whether each TCR beta V gene segment behaved as functional or pseudogenic. All discovery cohort repertoires had been generated using a single sequencing platform. A later genetic analysis used genome-wide SNP genotypes for about 55% of the 666 donors, treating that subset as a discovery cohort. The study combined high-throughput TCR immunosequencing, statistical association of individual TCRs with disease status, and machine learning to predict cytomegalovirus infection status. An early release that covered approximately 600 HLA-typed donors contained around 300 gigabases of sequencing data and tens of millions of unique TCR sequences. Both class I and class II loci were covered by HLA typing, at four-digit resolution. The study used immunosequencing to profile the T cell repertoires of about 670 subjects and linked those repertoires to cytomegalovirus serostatus. Across under 500 genotyped donors of the cohort, an average of about 240,000 unique TCR beta nucleotide sequences per donor were sequenced, and 15% to 20% of those sequences were non-productive. Donor age, sex, ethnicity and CMV serostatus were collected together with the repertoire data. The study was designed to test whether signatures of past pathogen exposure could be identified by cataloging public T cell receptors. Typing coverage varied by locus: about 620-630 donors for A, B, C, DRB1 and DQB1; approximately 500 for DQA1; more than 600 for DPA1; around 450 for DPB1. Findings and caveats that apply to the study as a whole: In a later analysis, HLA-associated TCR beta chains were found to be more clonally expanded and to have lower generation probabilities than equally common non-associated chains. Specific HLA alleles were associated with roughly 16,000 TCR beta sequences at a false discovery rate of 0.05 in a later analysis. An association between a missense DCLRE1C variant and V-gene and J-gene trimming of TCR beta chains was found in a later genetic analysis and replicated in an independent cohort. Strong co-occurrence of HLA alleles, especially DR and DQ, made assigning TCR associations to individual alleles difficult. In a later genetic analysis, fewer N-insertions in productive TCRs were reported among donors in an Asian-associated ancestry cluster than the approximately 670-donor mean. The earlier analysis of fewer than 750 of the donors excluded seventeen rarely observed V segments, including chromosome 9 orphons, because counts were too low. Linkage disequilibrium might explain the correlated functional status among segregating V segments, but an unknown experimental factor could not be ruled out. A further reported finding was that TCR beta sequences accurately predicted the HLA-A and HLA-B alleles for most subjects in the first cohort. In this cohort, only TCR beta chains were sequenced, and detectable features were limited by the absence of alpha or paired-chain data. Because the 87-base-pair reads could not distinguish some IMGT-functional V segments, including TRBV6-2 and TRBV6-3, those segments were excluded. An earlier analysis of around 500 of the donors showed that most TCR beta V segments appeared in productive rearrangements either about 90% or about 30% of the time, which broadly matched IMGT annotations. In the study, 164 TCR beta chains were listed as associated with cytomegalovirus. Most TCR sequences were observed very rarely across donors, whereas some public TCRs were present in many individuals. A later analysis found that most CMV-associated TCR beta chains appeared HLA-restricted, with HLA associations seemingly driven largely by CMV exposure. It was suggested by the authors that the approach could potentially be generalized to other disease states and immunological phenotypes. Several of the top co-occurrence clusters appeared to be linked to parvovirus B19, influenza, CMV and Epstein-Barr virus, according to a later analysis. Because some donors lacked HLA typing at each locus, the association tests relied only on the typed subset. CMV serostatus was the only immune exposure information available for the cohort. The sequencing pipeline was judged likely to have produced a cluster of highly shared sequence variants as a technical artifact. The classifier was reported to diagnose cytomegalovirus status with high specificity and sensitivity in both the original and validation cohorts. In a later analysis, the rate of TCR association differed among HLA loci, with DRB1 alleles having the most associated TCRs and HLA-C alleles having the fewest. Three of the identified cytomegalovirus-associated TCR beta chains were confirmed in vitro to be specific for cytomegalovirus antigens. Sequencing depth was assumed to be roughly uniform across donors in the presence/absence analyses, though that assumption may not hold.

As for this clone: What this receptor recognizes is not known. No clone much larger than this one lies a single base away; base qualities are absent.

Receptor amplification or capture employed the immunoSEQ multiplex PCR assay. For the multiplex PCR, a mixture combining 60 forward primers for TCR Vbeta segments and 13 reverse primers for TCR Jbeta segments was used. A multiplex PCR assay on genomic DNA amplified the CDR3 region of rearranged TCR beta genes. Amplified TCR beta libraries were sequenced as 87-base-pair reads on the Illumina HiSeq System. In the original analysis: A later analysis tallied 75 million to 85 million unique TCR beta chains across the roughly 610 repertoires, and some 12 million of those chains were shared by two or more donors. A nearest-neighbor algorithm error-corrected the raw reads and collapsed the reads into unique sequences, merging closely related sequences to remove PCR and sequencing errors. V, D and J gene segments were assigned by aligning CDR3 sequences to IMGT reference sequences. Each retained sequence needed at least a six-nucleotide match to both a V gene segment and a J gene segment. Rearrangements were classified as productive when the CDR3 lacked stop codons and remained in frame with V and J, and all other rearrangements were classified as non-productive. CDR3 was defined according to IMGT convention as the region running from the second conserved V-encoded cysteine to the conserved J-encoded phenylalanine. Sequences without an unambiguous match to a single V gene segment were excluded from the earlier analysis of several hundred of the donors. In an earlier analysis of some 590 of the donors, V segments were called functional above 56.7% productive rearrangements and were called segregating when the between-donor standard deviation exceeded 5%. A statistical classification framework was developed to diagnose cytomegalovirus status using the catalog of TCR beta chain sequences. A later analysis assigned V and J genes by comparing TCR nucleotide sequences with IMGT/GENE-DB human TR gene sequences. The TCRdist pipeline was used in a later analysis to assign CDR3 sequences and most-parsimonious VDJ recombination scenarios. In a later analysis, each TCR beta chain was defined by its CDR3 amino acid sequence together with its V-gene family, and reads lacking a unique V-gene family were excluded. As a way to deal with suspected cross-contamination and a sequencing artifact, a later analysis dropped roughly 600 nucleotide sequences that were highly shared and had low generation probability. In a later analysis, a clonal expansion index was calculated for each public chain from normalized within-repertoire ranks of inferred template counts. In a later analysis, generation probabilities were computed with a VDJ recombination model fitted to out-of-frame rearrangements, and the resulting probabilities were checked against IGoR. Hypergeometric tests were used in a later analysis to score TCR-TCR, TCR-HLA and TCR-CMV co-occurrence, with a repertoire-size bias correction applied to the TCR pairs. False discovery rates were estimated in a later analysis by permuting HLA or CMV assignments 20 times. In a later analysis, co-occurring TCRs were grouped using DBSCAN, with TCRdist sequence similarity added in when clustering inside HLA-allele-positive subsets. Repertoires with fewer than 30,000 or more than 120,000 public chains were left out of co-occurrence clustering, as were five repertoires with anomalous nucleotide sharing. Drawn from immuneACCESS, this table holds only the in-frame rearrangements with V and J called that TCRdb kept. Clones are partly lost; checked studies trace under half to an unresolved V gene and leave the rest unexplained. V and J calls and clone size come straight from that table; D and trimming were deduced from the DNA. The sample table records 30,000 to 40,000 clones; 85% to 95% of these occur just once. The ten largest clones represent less than 3.5% of the sample.

The CDR3 starts with the cysteine, ends with the phenylalanine, and has 16 residues. The kept DNA is CDR3 alone, 48 bases in frame from the first base. Based on the germline V gene, the CDR1 and CDR2 sequences are MGHDK and SYGVNS. Germline trimming: 2 bases from V, 2 bases from J; junction bases outside gene matches: 5. The cohort was made up of 666 healthy bone marrow donors. At the time of sampling, every cohort member was nominally healthy, though immune exposures that went unrecorded were likely present. The donor tested CMV seronegative and was one of the 352 seronegative cohort members. Each donor provided a peripheral blood sample, and peripheral blood mononuclear cells were used for TCR beta sequencing. Genomic DNA was extracted from the blood cell samples with the Qiagen DNeasy Blood Extraction Kit.

The TCR sequence derives from a woman aged 18-29 years in good health and CMV-seronegative. The source material was PBMCs. Recombination connected TRBV25-1 to TRBJ2-5; 10 junctional bases match TRBD2. Here is the DNA: TGTGCCAGCAGTGAACCTCTAGCGGGGGTACAAGAGACCCAGTACTTC. Its coded protein is CASSEPLAGVQETQYF.